What follows are 8 T cell receptor beta chains derived from one specimen sequenced in a study of human T cells and chemical hapten exposure. One entry per CDR3 protein results from TCRdb running MiXCR on the RACE reads. The table has over 85,000 distinct CDR3 sequences, roughly a tenth seen once. As to time point: patch test 2, 6 weeks after DPC sensitization. The sample's treatment: therapeutic diphenylcyclopropenone sensitization with weekly scalp DPC. Sample: whole blood, taken in connection with sensitization to the hapten diphenylcyclopropenone (DPC). The receptor source for this set is a woman in her thirties or forties with alopecia areata. Some clones in this sample may be carry-over from other donors' samples.

This clonotype occurred a few times. J is TRBJ2-7 and V is TRBV27; D is perhaps TRBD2 (6 bases). V was trimmed by 7 bases and J by 4 bases, leaving 14 bases between them. The CDR3 consists of 13 residues. CDR1 and CDR2 from the germline V gene are MNHEY and SMNVEV (reference sequence). The CDR3 sequence is CASNSNGGYEQYF. The CDR3 DNA is TGTGCCAGCAACTCTAACGGGGGATACGAGCAGTACTTC.

This clonotype has more than one count but fewer than ten. This chain uses TRBV27 with TRBJ2-7; D call uncertain. V lost 0 bases and J lost 1, with 7 bases in between. Germline CDR1 reads MNHEY; CDR2 reads SMNVEV (reference sequence). The length of the CDR3 is 14 residues. The DNA for the CDR3 is TGTGCCAGCAGTTTATCTTTCGGTTCCTACGAGCAGTACTTC. This encodes CASSLSFGSYEQYF.

This clonotype showed up many times. J is TRBJ2-7 and V is TRBV27; the D is unclear. V lost 5 bases, J lost 5 bases, and 4 bases lay in between. Germline lookup yields CDR1 MNHEY and CDR2 SMNVEV (reference sequence). CDR3 length equals 10 residues. The DNA for the CDR3 is TGTGCCAGCAGTCAGGACGAGCAGTACTTC. Amino acids: CASSQDEQYF.

This sequence joins TRBV6-4 and TRBJ1-1; TRBD1 matches at 7 bases. V was clipped by 6 bases and J by 2 bases; unmatched bases: 18. Germline loops: CDR1 MRHNA, CDR2 SNTAGT. The CDR3 totals 18 residues. The DNA of the CDR3 is TGTGCCAGCAGCCTGCTGAGGAGGGGGCCTGAGTCAAACACTGAAGCTTTCTTT. This encodes CASSLLRRGPESNTEAFF.

Only a few counts were recorded for this clonotype. V and J are TRBV12-3 or TRBV12-4 and TRBJ2-2; 9 positions match TRBD2. CDR3 length equals 15 residues. Trimming removed 5 bases from V and 2 bases from J; junction bases left unmatched: 3. The CDR3: CASSLSGSNTGELFF. The DNA of the CDR3 is TGTGCCAGCAGTCTTAGCGGGAGTAACACCGGGGAGCTGTTTTTT.

In the case of this clonotype: This clone may be a read error of a much larger clone one base away. This sequence joins TRBV7-9 and TRBJ2-3; 8 positions agree with TRBD1. The CDR3 totals 14 residues. CDR1 and CDR2 from the germline V gene are SEHNR and FQNEAQ (reference sequence). The CDR3 sequence: CVSSPGGAVDTQYF. For the CDR3, the DNA is TGTGTCAGCAGCCCAGGGGGCGCGGTAGATACGCAGTATTTT.

This clonotype was recorded at least ten times. The rearrangement links TRBV24-1 to TRBJ1-1; the D is unclear. Germline CDR1 and CDR2: KGHDR and SFDVKD. This CDR3 has 14 amino acids. Trimming removed 4 bases from V and 0 bases from J, with 8 bases in between. The CDR3 nucleotides are TGTGCCACCAGTGACGGGGATATGAACACTGAAGCTTTCTTT. It specifies CATSDGDMNTEAFF.

This clonotype was seen a handful of times. The J gene is TRBJ1-1, the V gene TRBV5-6; D is undetermined. Germline lookup yields CDR1 SGHDT and CDR2 YYEEEE. The CDR3 sequence is 16 residues long. The V and J ends lost 1 base and 4 bases respectively, with 17 bases between them. The CDR3 sequence: CASSLLLHGRITEAFF. CDR3 coding DNA: TGTGCCAGCAGCTTGTTGCTTCACGGCCGTATCACTGAAGCTTTCTTT.